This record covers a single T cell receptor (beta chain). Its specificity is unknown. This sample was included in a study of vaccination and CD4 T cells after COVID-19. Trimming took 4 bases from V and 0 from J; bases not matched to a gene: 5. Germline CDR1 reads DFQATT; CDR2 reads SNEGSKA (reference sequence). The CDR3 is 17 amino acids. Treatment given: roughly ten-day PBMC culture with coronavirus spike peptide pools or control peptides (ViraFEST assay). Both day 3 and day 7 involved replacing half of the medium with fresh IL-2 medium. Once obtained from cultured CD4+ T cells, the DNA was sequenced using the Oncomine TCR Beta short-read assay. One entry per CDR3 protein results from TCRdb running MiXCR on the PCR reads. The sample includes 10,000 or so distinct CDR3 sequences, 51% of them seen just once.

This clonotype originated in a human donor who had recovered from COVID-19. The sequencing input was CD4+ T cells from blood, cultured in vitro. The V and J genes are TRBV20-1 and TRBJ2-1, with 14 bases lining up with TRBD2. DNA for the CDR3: TGCAGTGCTAAGACTAGCGGGGGGGTAAGCTCCTACAATGAGCAGTTCTTC. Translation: CSAKTSGGVSSYNEQFF.